Sequencing of this T cell receptor beta chain was carried out in a study of blood T cell repertoires in COVID-19. The CDR3 has 15 amino acids. Trimming took 4 bases from V and 5 from J; bases not matched to a gene: 6. Germline V gene data show CDR1 as SGHRS and CDR2 as YFSETQ. This clone was found a few times. Per the original methods: Counts of nucleated cells, estimated from reference gene primer amplification, were obtained. Some clones are missing from TCRdb's copy, which holds only in-frame ones; the method was immunoSEQ multiplex PCR. That table supplies the V and J calls and clone size; D and trimming were determined from the DNA. The sample holds 400,000 to 450,000 clones; roughly 90% are singletons and the top ten take around 1.4%.

The J gene is TRBJ1-6, the V gene TRBV5-1; 7 positions agree with TRBD1. This TCR was recovered from a young woman with active or convalescent COVID-19. The sequencing input was peripheral blood. The CDR3 nucleotides read TGCGCCAGCAGCGAGGGACAGCCCCATAATTCACCCCTCCACTTT. Protein sequence: CASSEGQPHNSPLHF.